Following are 29 T cell receptor beta chains from one sample sequenced in a study of cytomegalovirus exposure and HLA in healthy donors (dated by TCRdb to 2016 to 2017). The library was obtained by the immunoSEQ multiplex PCR assay. For the multiplex PCR, a mixture combining 60 forward primers for TCR Vbeta segments and 13 reverse primers for TCR Jbeta segments was used. Not all clones reach the TCRdb copy of this immuneACCESS table, which keeps in-frame sequences only. Checked studies attribute under half of the gap to unresolved V genes and leave the rest unexplained. The sample includes 100,000 to 150,000 clones, with about 81% observed a single time. Roughly 3% of the sample rests with the top ten. Sequenced input: PBMCs. These TCRs come from a woman aged 35 to 49 in good health and CMV-seropositive.

The V gene is TRBV2, the J gene TRBJ1-6, with a tentative D call TRBD1 (5 bases). Trimming left V 3 bases short and J 5 bases short, with 11 bases between. CDR3 length equals 15 residues. From germline, CDR1 is SNHLY and CDR2 FYNNEI. The CDR3 bases are TGTGCCAGCAGTGAGTCCAGGGCCAATAATTCACCCCTCCACTTT. This codes for CASSESRANNSPLHF.

The chain combines TRBV5-1 with TRBJ1-5; D is possibly TRBD1 (5 bases). The CDR3 runs 14 residues. Germline assignment: CDR1 SGHRS and CDR2 YFSETQ. V lost 4 bases and J 3 bases, leaving 11 bases between the germline ends. The CDR3 loop reads CASSPTGVNQPQHF. The CDR3 DNA reads as TGCGCCAGCAGCCCAACGGGGGTCAATCAGCCCCAGCATTTT.

V gene TRBV5-6 combines with J gene TRBJ1-2; D unresolved. The CDR3 length is 13 residues. Germline V gene sequence: CDR1 SGHDT, CDR2 YYEEEE. V gave up 4 bases and J gave up 0 bases, with 7 bases separating them. The CDR3 here is CASSLTPNYGYTF. CDR3 nucleotides: TGTGCCAGCAGCCTGACACCTAACTATGGCTACACCTTC.

This clone was recorded a few times. This chain links TRBV27 with TRBJ2-2; D is ambiguous. The CDR3 has 14 amino acids. Trimming left V 6 bases short and J 3 bases short, with 11 bases between. Germline CDR1 is MNHEY and CDR2 is SMNVEV (reference sequence). CDR3 in amino acids: CASRGEWDTGELFF. CDR3 bases: TGTGCCAGCAGGGGCGAATGGGACACCGGGGAGCTGTTTTTT.

This clone was observed a handful of times. The J gene is TRBJ2-3, the V gene TRBV30; 8 bases agree with TRBD2. The CDR3 has 15 amino acids. Trimming at V came to 0 bases and at J to 5 bases, leaving 7 bases not matched to a gene. Looked up from germline, CDR1 is GTSNPN and CDR2 is SVGIG (reference sequence). In nucleotides, the CDR3 is TGTGCCTGGAGTGTAACGAGCGGGAGCGTAGATACGCAGTATTTT. Protein product: CAWSVTSGSVDTQYF. The full variable domain, its missing parts supplied by reference TRBV30 and TRBJ2-3, is SQTIHQWPATLVQPVGSPLSLECTVEGTSNPNLYWYRQAAGRGLQLLFYSVGIGQISSEVPQNLSASRPQDRQFILSSKKLLLSDSGFYLCAWSVTSGSVDTQYFGPGTRLTVL.

The chain couples TRBV28 to TRBJ2-2, with a tentative D call TRBD2 (6 bases). Trimming shortened V by 6 bases and J by 0 bases, and 11 bases separated the two germline ends. Germline CDR1 and CDR2: MDHEN and SYDVKM. The CDR3 has 15 residues. The CDR3 reads CASSPASANTGELFF. CDR3 nucleotides: TGTGCCAGCAGCCCGGCTAGCGCGAACACCGGGGAGCTGTTTTTT.

The chain recombines TRBV2 with TRBJ1-4; 7 nucleotides align to TRBD1. Trimming removed 6 bases from V and 6 bases from J; junction bases left unmatched: 4. The CDR3 sequence is 13 residues long. Germline V gene sequence: CDR1 SNHLY, CDR2 FYNNEI. CDR3 nucleotide sequence: TGTGCCAGCAGCCGGGACAGTTATGAAAAACTGTTTTTT. Translated, it gives CASSRDSYEKLFF.

CDR3 in amino acids: CSADGVKGYTF. For the CDR3, the DNA is TGCAGTGCAGACGGGGTGAAGGGCTACACCTTC. J is TRBJ1-2 and V is TRBV20-1; D is ambiguous. Trimming took off 6 bases at V and 8 bases at J, with 13 bases between the two ends. Germline V gene lookup returns CDR1 DFQATT and CDR2 SNEGSKA (reference sequence). The CDR3 length is 11 residues.

This chain connects TRBV21-1 to TRBJ1-5; the table calls TRBD1, which could not be checked here. TRBV21-1 is deemed a pseudogene. This CDR3 has 15 amino acids. CDR3 sequence (DNA): TGTGCCAGCAGCTCCAGGGAAGATAGCAATCAGCCCCAGCATTTT. Encoded protein: CASSSREDSNQPQHF.

On this clone: The identical CDR3 is also encoded by other nucleotide sequences in the sample. The chain uses TRBV7-3 and TRBJ1-1, with D unresolved. This CDR3 region has 14 residues. The V and J ends lost 2 bases and 0 bases respectively, with 7 bases between them. Germline V gene sequence: CDR1 SGHTA, CDR2 FQGTGA. CDR3 nucleotide sequence: TGTGCCAGCAGCTTAGGCCTCCTGAACACTGAAGCTTTCTTT. As protein: CASSLGLLNTEAFF.

V usage is TRBV9 and J usage is TRBJ1-5, with D unclear. The CDR3 spans 15 residues. The germline CDR1 and CDR2 sequences are SGDLS and YYNGEE. V was cut by 2 bases and J by 7 bases, with 16 bases left in between. The CDR3 loop is CASSVGGGPGQPQHF. CDR3 DNA sequence: TGTGCCAGCAGCGTCGGAGGAGGTCCGGGGCAGCCCCAGCATTTT.

V and J are TRBV13 and TRBJ2-2; 7 bases map to TRBD1. V was clipped by 7 bases and J by 0 bases; unmatched bases: 5. The germline V gene has CDR1 PRHDT and CDR2 FYEKMQ (reference sequence). The CDR3 sequence is 15 residues long. The CDR3 DNA sequence: TGTGCCAGCACTCGGGACAGACCGAACACCGGGGAGCTGTTTTTT. This translates into CASTRDRPNTGELFF.

This chain uses TRBV30 with TRBJ1-1, with TRBD1 as a possible D gene (5 bases). Germline CDR1 and CDR2: GTSNPN and SVGIG (reference sequence). Trimming removed 2 bases from V and 4 bases from J, with 11 bases in between. The CDR3 spans 13 residues. The CDR3 coding sequence is TGTGCCTGGAGTAACTACGGGGGCACTGAAGCTTTCTTT. This sequence encodes CAWSNYGGTEAFF.

This chain joins TRBV4-3 and TRBJ1-1; no clear D. V was clipped by 1 base and J by 5 bases, with 11 bases between them. The CDR3 contains 14 residues. Germline values: CDR1 LGHNA, CDR2 YSLEER. In DNA, the CDR3 is TGCGCCAGCAGCCAAGGTGGTCCGAGGACTGAAGCTTTCTTT. This sequence encodes CASSQGGPRTEAFF.

This clone was detected a few times. This chain uses TRBV7-9 with TRBJ1-6; 9 nucleotides agree with TRBD1. CDR3 length equals 15 residues. Germline assignment: CDR1 SEHNR and CDR2 FQNEAQ (reference sequence). J gave up 7 bases and V 1 base, and 2 bases lay outside the gene matches. The DNA for the CDR3 is TGTGCCAGCAGCTTAGACAGGGGGCTAAATTCACCCCTCCACTTT. It codes for CASSLDRGLNSPLHF.

DNA of the CDR3: TGTGCCAGCAGCTTCCCAACAGGGGTAGGCACTGAAGCTTTCTTT. Protein sequence: CASSFPTGVGTEAFF. The genes are TRBV7-9 and TRBJ1-1; the match to TRBD1 covers 7 bases. This CDR3 is 15 amino acids long. With 3 bases clipped from V and 4 bases from J, the junction kept 8 bases outside the gene matches. Germline-derived CDR1 and CDR2 are SEHNR and FQNEAQ (reference sequence).

This clone was seen only once. The CDR3 protein is CASSSRQGHEQYF. The CDR3 DNA reads as TGTGCCAGCAGCTCCCGACAGGGCCACGAGCAGTACTTC. J is TRBJ2-7 and V is TRBV5-4; 7 bases are a match to TRBD1. Per the germline V gene, CDR1 is SGHNT and CDR2 is YYREEE (reference sequence). CDR3 size: 13 residues. The trim removed 3 bases at V and 5 bases at J, leaving 5 bases unmatched.

This clone was seen more than once but under ten times. The chain links TRBV6-5 to TRBJ2-4; 7 nucleotides agree with TRBD1. Germline V lookup: CDR1 MNHEY, CDR2 SVGAGI. Unmatched junction bases numbered 11, after V lost 2 bases and J lost 13 bases. This CDR3 comprises 14 residues. The CDR3, as DNA: TGTGCCAGCAGTTACAGGGGGCAAAAGGATCGACAGTACTTC. Its translation: CASSYRGQKDRQYF.

The rearrangement joins TRBV19 to TRBJ1-1; TRBD1 is a possible D gene (5 bases). V was pared by 0 bases and J by 1 base, with 9 bases between. Germline V gene lookup returns CDR1 LNHDA and CDR2 SQIVND (reference sequence). The CDR3 has 15 residues. CDR3 sequence reads: CASSIDGGSNTEAFF. In nucleotides, the CDR3 is TGTGCCAGTAGTATAGACGGGGGGTCGAACACTGAAGCTTTCTTT.

The chain's CDR3 is CASSQGAANIYGYTF. The DNA for the CDR3 is TGCGCCAGCAGCCAAGGGGCAGCAAATATCTATGGCTACACCTTC. The chain uses TRBV4-1 and TRBJ1-2, with D unresolved. Germline CDR1 and CDR2: MGHRA and YSYEKL. V was trimmed by 1 base and J by 4 bases, leaving 13 bases between them. The CDR3 contains 15 residues.

This chain uses TRBV23-1 with TRBJ2-1, with 8 nucleotides matching TRBD1. TRBV23-1 is an ORF; its function is uncertain. The length of the CDR3 is 16 residues. V shed 4 bases and J 4 bases; nucleotides not matched to a gene: 9. The CDR3 spells CASSPTGDRPYNEQFF. CDR3 coding DNA: TGCGCCAGCAGTCCGACGGGGGACAGGCCTTACAATGAGCAGTTCTTC.

This clone came up a few times. The rearrangement joins TRBV30 to TRBJ1-2; D remains unclear. The CDR3 runs to 15 residues. Deletions cut 0 bases from V and 7 bases from J, with 18 bases between. Germline V CDR1 and CDR2: GTSNPN, SVGIG (reference sequence). The DNA of the CDR3 is TGTGCCTGGAGTGTACAACAGCCCGCGTCTGGTGGCTACACCTTC. Its translation is CAWSVQQPASGGYTF.

The chain carries TRBV7-9 and TRBJ2-3, with D unresolved. Trimming left V 11 bases short and J 1 base short, with 7 bases between. The germline V gene has CDR1 SEHNR and CDR2 FQNEAQ (reference sequence). The CDR3 has 11 amino acids. The CDR3 spells CASGGTDTQYF. CDR3 DNA: TGTGCCTCCGGAGGCACAGATACGCAGTATTTT.

This chain uses TRBV7-3 with TRBJ1-6; 8 bases fit TRBD1. Germline CDR1 SGHTA, CDR2 FQGTGA. The CDR3 consists of 15 residues. Losses at the gene ends were 5 bases for V and 9 bases for J; bases not matched to a gene: 9. CDR3 coding DNA: TGTGCCAGCAGCCCTACAGGGGGAACCAGTTCACCCCTCCACTTT. Amino acid sequence: CASSPTGGTSSPLHF. Together with reference TRBV7-3 and TRBJ1-6, the CDR3 gives the full variable domain: GAGVSQTPSNKVTEKGKYVELRCDPISGHTALYWYRQSLGQGPEFLIYFQGTGAADDSGLPNDRFFAVRPEGSVSTLKIQRTERGDSAVYLCASSPTGGTSSPLHFGNGTRLTVT.

The rearrangement links TRBV10-2 to TRBJ1-1, with a possible D match to TRBD1 (5 bases). Trimming removed 4 bases from V and 3 bases from J, with 12 bases in between. The CDR3 length is 14 residues. Per germline, CDR1 WSHSY and CDR2 SAAADI. Here the CDR3 reads CASSGGLGDTEAFF. CDR3 sequence (DNA): TGCGCCAGCAGTGGGGGACTCGGGGACACTGAAGCTTTCTTT.

The V and J genes are TRBV4-2 and TRBJ1-2; D remains unclear. In germline, CDR1 is LGHNA, CDR2 YNFKEQ. The CDR3 consists of 15 residues. Trimming left V 0 bases short and J 4 bases short, with 12 bases between. The CDR3 region has the DNA TGTGCCAGCAGCCAAGATGAGGGTGGATCCTATGGCTACACCTTC. Its translation: CASSQDEGGSYGYTF.

This clone came up once. The chain employs TRBV6-6 and TRBJ2-5; 9 bases map to TRBD1. Germline CDR1 reads MNHNY; CDR2 reads SVGAGI (reference sequence). The CDR3 runs 15 residues. V was pared by 4 bases and J by 5 bases, with 8 bases of the junction left unmatched. The CDR3 here is CASSSPGQGTETQYF. CDR3 bases: TGTGCCAGCAGTTCACCGGGACAGGGAACTGAGACCCAGTACTTC.

The genes are TRBV6-6 and TRBJ2-7; D is perhaps TRBD1 (5 bases). The length of the CDR3 is 14 residues. V lost 6 bases and J 0 bases, leaving 12 bases between the germline ends. From germline, CDR1 is MNHNY and CDR2 SVGAGI (reference sequence). The CDR3 protein is CASRPRDSSYEQYF. CDR3 nucleotides: TGTGCCAGCAGGCCCCGTGACAGCTCCTACGAGCAGTACTTC.

The gene calls are TRBV6-6 and TRBJ1-6; possible D gene TRBD1, 5 bases. The CDR3 extends over 13 amino acids. V was trimmed by 5 bases and J by 9 bases, leaving 11 bases between them. The germline V gene encodes CDR1 MNHNY and CDR2 SVGAGI (reference sequence). Written as DNA, the CDR3 is TGTGCCAGCAGTAGGGGCCCGATTTCACCCCTCCACTTT. This gives the protein CASSRGPISPLHF.